This T cell receptor beta chain was captured by sequencing in a study of identifying expanded T cells in peripheral blood. Study results and caveats: Clone count variance between approximately two-week samples rose with total template count. Technical replicates showed about 1.1 changed clones; two weeks 15 to 20; four weeks 19.

CDR3 length: 13 amino acids. Germline lookup yields CDR1 MDHEN and CDR2 SYDVKM. V was cut by 6 bases and J by 4 bases, with 13 bases left in between. A remark on this clone: Its cognate antigen is unknown.

Sequencing used immunoSEQ multiplex PCR; TCRdb keeps in-frame clones, though not all of them. The sample holds under 85,000 clones, roughly 84% seen once. This clonotype was sampled from a person between 18 and 70 years old in good health. The sequencing sample was made of blood. The chain is built from TRBV28 and TRBJ2-7, with D hard to call. The CDR3 reads CASSPAMAYEQYF. The CDR3 nucleotides read TGTGCCAGCAGCCCGGCGATGGCGTACGAGCAGTACTTC. Full variable domain (remainder filled in from reference TRBV28 and TRBJ2-7): DVKVTQSSRYLVKRTGEKVFLECVQDMDHENMFWYRQDPGLGLRLIYFSYDVKMKEKGDIPEGYSVSREKKERFSLILESASTNQTSMYLCASSPAMAYEQYFGPGTRLTVT.